A single sample gave rise to the 9 T cell receptor beta chains below, sequenced in a study of T-cell memory formation after mild COVID-19. TCRdb reanalysed the 5' RACE reads using MiXCR and keeps one entry per CDR3 protein. The sample shows roughly 400,000 distinct CDR3 sequences, about 24% of them seen only once. The specimen sequenced was PBMCs or a T cell subset sorted from them (not recorded which). The source of these receptors is an adult woman who had mild COVID-19 (a few samples of this study predate the infection). Cell type and time point are not known.

V gene TRBV9 combines with J gene TRBJ1-2; TRBD1 aligns across 8 bases. Germline lookup yields CDR1 SGDLS and CDR2 YYNGEE. Trimming at V came to 2 bases and at J to 4 bases, leaving 10 bases not matched to a gene. The CDR3 is 16 residues long. The CDR3, as DNA: TGTGCCAGCAGCGTCTCCGGACAGGGCAAGAGCTATGGCTACACCTTC. It yields the protein CASSVSGQGKSYGYTF.

The chain combines TRBV11-3 with TRBJ1-2; tentative D call: TRBD1 (5 bases). CDR1 and CDR2 from the germline V gene are SGHNT and YENEEA. This CDR3 has 15 residues. Trimming removed 5 bases from V and 3 bases from J, with 16 bases in between. The CDR3 here is CASSPTGRADYGYTF. The CDR3 DNA reads TGTGCCAGCAGCCCAACCGGCAGGGCCGACTATGGCTACACCTTC.

This chain connects TRBV20-1 to TRBJ2-1; TRBD2 matches at 11 bases. CDR1 is DFQATT and CDR2 is SNEGSKA in the germline V gene (reference sequence). The CDR3 loop spans 15 amino acids. Losses at the gene ends were 3 bases for V and 9 bases for J; bases not matched to a gene: 10. CDR3 sequence (DNA): TGCAGTGCTAGGGCAAGACTAGCGGGATTAAGTGAGCAGTTCTTC. Encoded protein: CSARARLAGLSEQFF.

This clonotype occurred a few times. This chain links TRBV7-3 with TRBJ1-1; D may be TRBD1 (6 bases). Trimming took 2 bases from V and 10 from J, leaving 17 bases between them. CDR1 is SGHTA and CDR2 is FQGTGA in the germline V gene. The CDR3 covers 14 residues. The CDR3, as DNA: TGTGCCAGCAGCTTAGGGGGGCCGGGGATAGTAGCTTTCTTT. Amino acid sequence: CASSLGGPGIVAFF.

In this sample, this clonotype turned up many times. The V and J genes are TRBV4-2 and TRBJ2-7, with D perhaps matching TRBD1 or TRBD2 (5 bases each). The V end lost 3 bases, the J end lost 2 bases, and 14 bases lay between the germline ends. Germline V gene sequence: CDR1 LGHNA, CDR2 YNFKEQ. CDR3 size: 15 residues. The CDR3 DNA sequence: TGTGCCAGCAGCCAGGACCCGGGACCGACCTACGAGCAGTACTTC. Protein: CASSQDPGPTYEQYF.

The CDR3 DNA is TGTGCCAGCAGTAGGGCTAGCGGGAGTCCAAATGAGCAGTTCTTC. This translates into CASSRASGSPNEQFF. V and J are TRBV27 and TRBJ2-1; TRBD2 matches 10 bases. The trim removed 5 bases at V and 7 bases at J, leaving 8 bases unmatched. This CDR3 contains 15 residues. CDR1 is MNHEY, CDR2 SMNVEV, per germline (reference sequence).

The chain has TRBV15 and TRBJ2-5; D is unresolved. Germline CDR1 LNHNV, CDR2 YYDKDF (reference sequence). CDR3 size: 15 residues. Trimming took off 4 bases at V and 2 bases at J, with 14 bases between the two ends. The CDR3 nucleotides read TGTGCCACCAGCAAGGCGACCATGGGGCAAGAGACCCAGTACTTC. It encodes CATSKATMGQETQYF.

The chain recombines TRBV6-2 or TRBV6-3 with TRBJ1-1; D not certain. CDR1 is MNHEY and CDR2 is SVGEGT in the germline V gene. The CDR3 has 15 amino acids. The ends were cut back, 0 bases at V and 4 bases at J, with 12 bases in the middle. The CDR3 protein is CASSYSTLSGTEAFF. Here the CDR3 DNA reads TGTGCCAGCAGTTACTCGACCCTTAGTGGCACTGAAGCTTTCTTT.

There are a few counts of this clonotype. The chain has TRBV12-3 or TRBV12-4 and TRBJ2-7; tentative D call: TRBD2 (6 bases). V was pared by 5 bases and J by 2 bases, with 10 bases between. The CDR3 sequence is 13 residues long. As DNA, the CDR3 is TGTGCCAGCAGTCGGGGGTTGCCCTACGAGCAGTACTTC. It is translated as CASSRGLPYEQYF.